Sequencing of this T cell receptor beta chain was carried out in a study of OX40 agonist ivuxolimab in advanced cancers. About the study: Participants, about 83% male, averaged around 64 years of age, ranging from roughly 20 to 85. Eligibility admitted prior anti-PD-1, anti-PD-L1 or anti-CTLA-4 therapy; about 42% had some. General study findings and limits: The antigen specificity of the peripheral T cells (those that were expanded) was not determined. CD8+ T cells (on average) carried more expanded clones than CD4+ T cells.

Notes on this clone: Its antigen is still unknown.

Sequenced by immunoSEQ multiplex PCR; TCRdb stores in-frame clones only, minus some. The repertoire holds roughly 65,000 clones, roughly 89% seen once, with over 9.5% in the top ten. The CDR3 is 14 residues long. Germline CDR1 and CDR2: KGHSH and LQKENI. V was shortened by 6 bases and J by 6 bases, with 17 bases between the two germline ends. V and J are TRBV18 and TRBJ1-1; unclear D gene. The TCR comes from an adult with an advanced solid tumor such as melanoma, head and neck, liver or kidney cancer. The sample in question was CD4+ or CD8+ T cells sorted from blood, obtained in a trial of the OX40 agonist ivuxolimab. CDR3 sequence (DNA): TGTGCCAGCTCTCGCTCGGCGGGTTTCGCTGAAGCTTTCTTT. Its protein product is CASSRSAGFAEAFF.